The clone carrying this TCR beta chain was found a few times. The table came from immunoSEQ multiplex PCR; TCRdb's copy has only in-frame clones and leaves some out. The sample gives approximately 1,000 clones, about 22% of which show up once; 23% is in the top ten. The CDR3 totals 14 residues. The V end was cut by 3 bases, the J end by 0 bases, with 8 bases between. CDR1 and CDR2 from the germline V gene are SGHNT and YENEEA. The data were obtained in a study of T cells in localized non-small cell lung cancer. The source was normal lung tissue next to the tumor, collected before any cancer treatment. J is TRBJ1-1 and V is TRBV11-3; unclear D gene. The sequence was obtained from a man between 40 and 70 years old with stage III lung adenocarcinoma. The CDR3 here is CASSFPGLNTEAFF. The CDR3 DNA sequence: TGTGCCAGCAGCTTCCCGGGATTGAACACTGAAGCTTTCTTT. Filled out from reference TRBV11-3 and TRBJ1-1, the complete variable domain reads EAGVVQSPRYKIIEKKQPVAFWCNPISGHNTLYWYLQNLGQGPELLIRYENEEAVDDSQLPKDRFSAERLKGVDSTLKIQPAELGDSAVYLCASSFPGLNTEAFFGQGTRLTVV.